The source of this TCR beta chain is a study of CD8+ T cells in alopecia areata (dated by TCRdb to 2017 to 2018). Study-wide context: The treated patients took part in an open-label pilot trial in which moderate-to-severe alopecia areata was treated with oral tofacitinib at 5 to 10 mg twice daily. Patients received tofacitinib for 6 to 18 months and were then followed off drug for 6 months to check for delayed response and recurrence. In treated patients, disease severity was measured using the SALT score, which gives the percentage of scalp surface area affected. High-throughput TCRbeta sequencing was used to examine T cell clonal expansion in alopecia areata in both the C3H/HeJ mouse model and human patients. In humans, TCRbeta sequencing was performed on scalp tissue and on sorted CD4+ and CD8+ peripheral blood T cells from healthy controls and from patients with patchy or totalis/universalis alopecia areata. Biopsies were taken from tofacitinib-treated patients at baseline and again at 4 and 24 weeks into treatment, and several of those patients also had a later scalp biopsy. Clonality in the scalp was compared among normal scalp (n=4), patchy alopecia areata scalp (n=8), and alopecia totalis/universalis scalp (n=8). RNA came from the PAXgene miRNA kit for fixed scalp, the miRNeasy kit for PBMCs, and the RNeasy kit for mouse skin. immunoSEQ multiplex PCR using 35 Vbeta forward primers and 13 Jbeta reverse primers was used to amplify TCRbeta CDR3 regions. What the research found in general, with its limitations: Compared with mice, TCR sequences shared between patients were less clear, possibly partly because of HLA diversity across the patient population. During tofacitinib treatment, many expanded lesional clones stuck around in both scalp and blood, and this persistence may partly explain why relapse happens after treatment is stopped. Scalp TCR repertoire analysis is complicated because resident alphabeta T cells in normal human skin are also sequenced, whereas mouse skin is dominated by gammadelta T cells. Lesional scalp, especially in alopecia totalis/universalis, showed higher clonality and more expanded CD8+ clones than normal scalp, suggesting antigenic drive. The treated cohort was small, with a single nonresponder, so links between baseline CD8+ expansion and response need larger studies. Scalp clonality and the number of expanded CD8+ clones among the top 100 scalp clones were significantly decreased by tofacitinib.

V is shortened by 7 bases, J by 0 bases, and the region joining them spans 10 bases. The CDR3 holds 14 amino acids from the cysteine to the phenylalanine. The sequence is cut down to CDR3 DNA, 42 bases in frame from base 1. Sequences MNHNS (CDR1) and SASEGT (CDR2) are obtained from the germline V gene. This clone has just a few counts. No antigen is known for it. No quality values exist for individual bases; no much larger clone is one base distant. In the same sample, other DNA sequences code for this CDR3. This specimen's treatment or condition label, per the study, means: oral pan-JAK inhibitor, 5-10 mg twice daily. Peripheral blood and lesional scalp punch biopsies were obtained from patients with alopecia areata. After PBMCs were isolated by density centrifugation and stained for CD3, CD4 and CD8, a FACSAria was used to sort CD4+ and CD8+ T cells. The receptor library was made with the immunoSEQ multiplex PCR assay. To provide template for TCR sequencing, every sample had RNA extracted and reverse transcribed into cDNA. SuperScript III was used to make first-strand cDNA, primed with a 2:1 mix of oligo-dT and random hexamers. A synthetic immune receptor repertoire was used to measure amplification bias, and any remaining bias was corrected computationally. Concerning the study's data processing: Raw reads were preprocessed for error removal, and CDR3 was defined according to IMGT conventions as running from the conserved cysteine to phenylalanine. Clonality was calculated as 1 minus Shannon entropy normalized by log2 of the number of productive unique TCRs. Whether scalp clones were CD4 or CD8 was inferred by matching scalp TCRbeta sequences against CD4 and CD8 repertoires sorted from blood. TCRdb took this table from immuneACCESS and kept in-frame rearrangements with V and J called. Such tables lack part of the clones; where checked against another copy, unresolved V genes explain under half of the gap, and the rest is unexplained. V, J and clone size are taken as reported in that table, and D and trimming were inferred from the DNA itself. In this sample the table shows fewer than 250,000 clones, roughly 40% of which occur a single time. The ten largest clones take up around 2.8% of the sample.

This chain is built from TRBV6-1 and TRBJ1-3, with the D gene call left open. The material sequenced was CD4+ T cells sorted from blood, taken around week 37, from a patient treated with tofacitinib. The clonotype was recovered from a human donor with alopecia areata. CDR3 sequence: CASTQSLSGNTIYF. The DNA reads TGTGCCAGCACCCAAAGCCTCTCTGGAAACACCATATATTTT.